The 24 T cell receptor beta chains reported below all come from one sample, sequenced in a study of Ad26.COV2.S vaccination and SARS-CoV-2 variants. Treatment meaning: over 15 received Ad26.COV2.S at low or high dose, single or two shots; about 5 received placebo; per-sample allocation not given. Day 63 following the first vaccine or placebo injection was when the samples were taken. Generated by immunoSEQ multiplex PCR, the TCRdb table keeps only in-frame clones and is missing some. The sample lists some 340,000 clones; about 86% were seen once. The input for sequencing was peripheral blood, taken in a trial of Ad26.COV2.S vaccine versus placebo. The source of these receptors is a person aged 18 to 59 who received the Ad26.COV2.S COVID-19 vaccine or a placebo.

The chain combines TRBV7-2 with TRBJ1-6; D is perhaps TRBD1 (5 bases). This CDR3 has 12 amino acids. Germline CDR1 is SGHTA and CDR2 is FQGNSA. Trimming removed 4 bases at V and 14 bases at J, with 12 bases between. The CDR3 sequence is CASSSRQGTLHF. In nucleotides, the CDR3 is TGTGCCAGCAGCTCCAGGCAGGGCACCCTCCACTTT.

The V gene is TRBV24-1, the J gene TRBJ2-1; TRBD2 matches 11 bases. Per the germline V gene, CDR1 is KGHDR and CDR2 is SFDVKD. CDR3 length: 16 residues. With V trimmed by 6 bases and J by 7 bases, 10 bases remained unmatched. In nucleotides, the CDR3 is TGTGCCACCAGTCCTAGCGGGGGGCCCGCCGGAAATGAGCAGTTCTTC. Its translation is CATSPSGGPAGNEQFF.

This chain connects TRBV7-9 to TRBJ2-3, with TRBD2 matching 9 bases. Germline V lookup: CDR1 SEHNR, CDR2 FQNEAQ (reference sequence). CDR3 length: 14 amino acids. V lost 5 bases, J lost 8 bases, and 8 bases stayed unmatched. CDR3 region: CASSPRTSVATQYF. The DNA of the CDR3 is TGTGCCAGCAGCCCAAGGACTAGCGTTGCTACGCAGTATTTT.

The chain links TRBV5-1 to TRBJ1-6, with a weak D call TRBD1 (6 bases). Germline V gene lookup returns CDR1 SGHRS and CDR2 YFSETQ. This CDR3 has 13 residues. The DNA of the CDR3 is TGCGCTACCTCCGGGACAATCGGTTCACCCCTCCACTTT. It translates to CATSGTIGSPLHF.

This clone has only a few counts. The chain carries TRBV15 and TRBJ2-2; D is perhaps TRBD1 (6 bases). This CDR3 region has 15 residues. V was cut by 0 bases and J by 12 bases, with 17 bases left in between. Germline lookup yields CDR1 LNHNV and CDR2 YYDKDF (reference sequence). The DNA of the CDR3 is TGTGCCACCAGCAGAGAGGAGACAGGTCCTGGAAAGCTGTTTTTT. Residues: CATSREETGPGKLFF.

The chain carries TRBV25-1 and TRBJ1-1; TRBD1 aligns across 8 bases. The CDR3 runs 16 residues. V dropped 1 base and J dropped 0; count of bases not matched to a gene: 4. In germline, CDR1 is MGHDK, CDR2 SYGVNS. The CDR3 bases are TGTGCCAGCAGTGAATTGCGGACAGGGCTGAACACTGAAGCTTTCTTT. It specifies CASSELRTGLNTEAFF.

This chain connects TRBV19 to TRBJ1-2; unclear D gene. This CDR3 comprises 19 residues. CDR1 and CDR2 (germline): LNHDA, SQIVND (reference sequence). V was cut by 9 bases and J by 7 bases, with 36 bases left in between. The CDR3 sequence: CARETISRPAPGGSRGYTF. As DNA, the CDR3 is TGTGCCAGAGAGACCATTTCCCGCCCGGCTCCGGGAGGGAGTCGTGGCTACACCTTC.

The rearrangement joins TRBV7-6 to TRBJ2-5, with D possibly being TRBD2 (6 bases). Trimming removed 8 bases from V and 2 bases from J, with 12 bases in between. Germline loops: CDR1 SGHVS, CDR2 FNYEAQ. This CDR3 has 13 residues. CDR3 sequence: CASANLAQETQYF. CDR3 DNA: TGTGCCAGCGCGAATCTAGCGCAAGAGACCCAGTACTTC.

The chain couples TRBV6-5 to TRBJ2-2; D call uncertain. The ends were cut back, 6 bases at V and 2 bases at J, with 4 bases in the middle. CDR3 length: 12 amino acids. Germline CDR1 and CDR2: MNHEY and SVGAGI. The CDR3 nucleotides read TGTGCCAGCAGCCGAAACACCGGGGAGCTGTTTTTT. This codes for CASSRNTGELFF.

The chain employs TRBV3-1 (or the pseudogene TRBV3-2) and TRBJ2-2; unclear D gene. V lost 4 bases, J lost 0 bases, and 9 bases lay in between. Germline assignment: CDR1 LGHDT and CDR2 YNNKEL (reference sequence). The CDR3 sequence is 15 residues long. CDR3 DNA: TGTGCCAGCAGCCGGTGGAGTCCGAACACCGGGGAGCTGTTTTTT. It codes for CASSRWSPNTGELFF.

The chain joins TRBV18 to TRBJ1-3, with D tentatively TRBD1 (5 bases). CDR3 length: 16 amino acids. Germline V CDR1 and CDR2: KGHSH, LQKENI. The V end lost 3 bases, the J end lost 0 bases, and 12 bases lay between the germline ends. In nucleotides, the CDR3 is TGTGCCAGCTCACCTAATCGGGGCGGCTCTGGAAACACCATATATTTT. Residues: CASSPNRGGSGNTIYF.

The genes are TRBV7-9 and TRBJ1-2; possibly TRBD1 for D (5 bases). Germline loops: CDR1 SEHNR, CDR2 FQNEAQ (reference sequence). The CDR3 length is 15 residues. With 0 bases removed from V and 6 bases from J, the gap between germline ends came to 14 bases. As DNA, the CDR3 is TGTGCCAGCAGCTTAGCGGGGACCACCCGGAATGGCTACACCTTC. Its translation: CASSLAGTTRNGYTF.

This chain joins TRBV5-1 and TRBJ2-2; the D gene is possibly TRBD1 (5 bases). In germline, CDR1 is SGHRS, CDR2 YFSETQ. Trimming removed 5 bases from V and 6 bases from J, with 11 bases in between. The CDR3 runs 13 residues. CDR3 nucleotides: TGCGCCAGCAGGAGCAGGGCCGCCGGGGAGCTGTTTTTT. Translation gives CASRSRAAGELFF.

This chain connects TRBV6-2 or TRBV6-3 to TRBJ1-6; D unclear. Trimming took 4 bases from V and 6 from J, leaving 4 bases between them. CDR1 is MNHEY, CDR2 SVGEGT, per germline. This CDR3 is 12 amino acids long. The CDR3 bases are TGTGCCAGCAGTTCCGTTAATTCACCCCTCCACTTT. Its protein is CASSSVNSPLHF.

This sequence joins TRBV2 and TRBJ2-7, with 12 bases matching TRBD1. V lost 4 bases, J lost 7 bases, and 11 bases stayed unmatched. The CDR3 totals 16 residues. Germline V CDR1 and CDR2: SNHLY, FYNNEI. CDR3 in DNA: TGTGCCAGCAGTGCTGTGGTGGGACAGGGGGCGCGGGAGCAGTACTTC. Amino acid sequence: CASSAVVGQGAREQYF.

As DNA, the CDR3 is TGTGCCAGCAGCTTAAGGGGGGGGGCAATCGGAAACACCATATATTTT. This sequence encodes CASSLRGGAIGNTIYF. This chain connects TRBV11-2 to TRBJ1-3, with D possibly being TRBD1 (6 bases). The germline CDR1 and CDR2 sequences are SGHAT and FQNNGV. The V end lost 2 bases, the J end lost 4 bases, and 15 bases lay between the germline ends. CDR3 length: 16 amino acids.

CDR3 nucleotide sequence: TGTGCCAGCAAACAGGGTTCGGCCGGGGAGCTGTTTTTT. The encoded protein is CASKQGSAGELFF. The V gene is TRBV12-3 or TRBV12-4, the J gene TRBJ2-2; maybe TRBD1 (6 bases). V lost 7 bases, J lost 6 bases, and 12 bases lay in between. The CDR3 totals 13 residues.

The rearrangement uses TRBV3-1 (or the pseudogene TRBV3-2) and TRBJ2-5; D is unresolved. Germline V lookup: CDR1 LGHDT, CDR2 YNNKEL (reference sequence). The CDR3 loop spans 15 amino acids. The V gene lost 0 bases and the J gene lost 0 bases, with 8 bases spanning the gap. The CDR3 spells CASSQDVADQETQYF. Here the CDR3 DNA reads TGTGCCAGCAGCCAAGATGTGGCAGACCAAGAGACCCAGTACTTC.

Only a few counts were recorded for this clone. The rearrangement uses TRBV13 and TRBJ1-3; 7 nucleotides align to TRBD1. With V trimmed by 3 bases and J by 0 bases, 5 bases remained unmatched. Looked up from germline, CDR1 is PRHDT and CDR2 is FYEKMQ (reference sequence). CDR3 length: 16 residues. CDR3 residues: CASSLRGRPSGNTIYF. In DNA form, the CDR3 reads TGTGCCAGCAGCTTGAGGGGGCGACCCTCTGGAAACACCATATATTTT. Complete variable domain (other parts from reference TRBV13 and TRBJ1-3): AAGVIQSPRHLIKEKRETATLKCYPIPRHDTVYWYQQGPGQDPQFLISFYEKMQSDKGSIPDRFSAQQFSDYHSELNMSSLELGDSALYFCASSLRGRPSGNTIYFGEGSWLTVV.

In its sample, this clone was seen a few times. The chain combines TRBV6-6 with TRBJ1-6; D call uncertain. Germline values: CDR1 MNHNY, CDR2 SVGAGI (reference sequence). CDR3 size: 14 residues. V lost 4 bases to trimming and J lost 7 bases, with 11 bases between them. CDR3: CASSWLTENSPLHF. For the CDR3, the DNA is TGTGCCAGCAGTTGGTTGACCGAGAATTCACCCCTCCACTTT.

CDR3 amino acids: CASSRAGRLYEQYF. The CDR3 DNA follows: TGTGCCAGCTCCAGGGCGGGACGGCTCTACGAGCAGTACTTC. This chain links TRBV14 with TRBJ2-7; D might be TRBD2 (6 bases). V lost 8 bases, J lost 3 bases, and 17 bases lay in between. The CDR3 extends over 14 amino acids. The V gene's germline CDR1 is SGHDN and CDR2 FVKESK.

This chain links TRBV7-2 with TRBJ1-6, with TRBD1 matching over 9 bases. Germline values: CDR1 SGHTA, CDR2 FQGNSA. This CDR3 has 19 amino acids. The trim removed 4 bases at V and 7 bases at J, leaving 17 bases unmatched. CDR3 in amino acids: CASSSGLRTTGGWNSPLHF. CDR3 in DNA: TGTGCCAGCAGCTCAGGACTTAGAACTACAGGGGGCTGGAATTCACCCCTCCACTTT.

The V gene is TRBV9, the J gene TRBJ2-2; 10 positions agree with TRBD2. The CDR3 is made up of 17 amino acids. Germline V gene sequence: CDR1 SGDLS, CDR2 YYNGEE. V was pared by 4 bases and J by 6 bases, with 12 bases of the junction left unmatched. Written as DNA, the CDR3 is TGTGCCAGCAGCACCCACTCCTGGAGCGGGGGGGCCGGGGAGCTGTTTTTT. This translates into CASSTHSWSGGAGELFF.

Only one count was recorded for this clone. J is TRBJ1-2 and V is TRBV7-2; no firm D call. There are 12 residues in the CDR3. Trimming shortened V by 8 bases and J by 4 bases, and 11 bases separated the two germline ends. The V gene's germline CDR1 is SGHTA and CDR2 FQGNSA. The CDR3 is CASSRSVYGYTF. CDR3 in DNA: TGTGCCAGCTCCCGTAGCGTCTATGGCTACACCTTC.